This T cell receptor beta chain was identified in a study of shared clonotypes between healthy human individuals. Study-wide results and limits: Larger estimated richness was generally seen in naive subsets than in memory subsets.

This CDR3 comprises 16 residues. With 5 bases clipped from V and 0 bases from J, the junction kept 3 bases outside the gene matches. The V gene's germline CDR1 is SGHTA and CDR2 FQGNSA. The table came from immunoSEQ multiplex PCR; TCRdb's copy has only in-frame clones and leaves some out. The table records about 2.1 million clones, 93% of them present only once. Turning to this clone: No antigen is known for it.

Naive CD8 cells comprised CD45RO-negative, CCR7-positively selected cells, excluding terminally differentiated effector memory CD45RA+ cells. The chain employs TRBV7-2 and TRBJ2-2; 10 positions match TRBD2. The sequencing sample was made of naive CD8+ T cells from PBMCs. The sequence derives from a man between 18 and 29 years old in good health. Some clones in this sample may be carry-over from other donors' samples. In nucleotides, the CDR3 is TGTGCCAGCAGCCTTGGGACTAGCGCGAACACCGGGGAGCTGTTTTTT. Protein sequence: CASSLGTSANTGELFF.